This T cell receptor beta chain was identified during a study of T cells in Graves' hyperthyroidism and ophthalmopathy. CDR1 MNHNS and CDR2 SASEGT come from the germline V gene. V lost 6 bases, J lost 2 bases, and 11 bases stayed unmatched. The CDR3 runs 16 residues. Researchers took RNA transcripts and amplified the TCR beta CDR3 regions from them. HTBI primers were used for first-round RT-PCR of the TCR CDR3. TCRdb recomputed calls from the multiplex PCR reads with MiXCR, one row per CDR3 protein. Of around 700,000 distinct CDR3 sequences listed, around a sixth are singletons. First hyperthyroidism diagnosis is when the blood sample was obtained, before any ophthalmopathy symptoms.

The receptor's source is a woman between 45 and 60 years old with Graves' hyperthyroidism that later progressed to Graves' ophthalmopathy. V and J are TRBV6-1 and TRBJ2-7; 9 bases align to TRBD1. The material sequenced was blood. For the CDR3, the DNA is TGTGCCAGCAGATCCGACAGGGGGGGGAGTACCTACGAGCAGTACTTC. This codes for CASRSDRGGSTYEQYF.